A selection of T cell receptor beta chains follows, all from one sample in a study of blood T cell repertoires in COVID-19. The table came from immunoSEQ multiplex PCR; TCRdb's copy has only in-frame clones and leaves some out. The sample has some 150,000 clones; about four fifths are singletons. The specimen sequenced was peripheral blood. These receptors all come from a man in his sixties with acute or convalescent COVID-19. Each CDR3 is given with its conserved first and last residue. Fields, in order: clone size, D gene, J gene, V gene, CDR3 protein, CDR3 DNA. The D gene is left open where the match is weak. Only some rows state a clone size, as once, few, many or a class for expanded clones.

size: -; D: TRBD2; J: TRBJ2-2; V: TRBV5-4; CDR3: CASSFKRDWDTGELFF; DNA: TGTGCCAGCAGTTTCAAGCGGGATTGGGACACCGGGGAGCTGTTTTTT
size: -; D: -; J: TRBJ1-2; V: TRBV30; CDR3: CAWSERGGTNYGYTF; DNA: TGTGCCTGGAGTGAGAGGGGGGGAACAAACTATGGCTACACCTTC
size: -; D: -; J: TRBJ2-3; V: TRBV7-2; CDR3: CASTRDSVQYF; DNA: TGTGCCAGCACCCGGGACTCCGTGCAGTATTTT
size: -; D: -; J: TRBJ1-4; V: TRBV11-2; CDR3: CASSPLTGLGGEKLFF; DNA: TGTGCCAGCAGCCCCCTTACCGGACTCGGGGGTGAAAAACTGTTTTTT
size: -; D: -; J: TRBJ2-7; V: TRBV27; CDR3: CASSLHGSSYEQYF; DNA: TGTGCCAGCAGTTTACATGGGAGCTCCTACGAGCAGTACTTC
size: -; D: TRBD2; J: TRBJ2-3; V: TRBV9; CDR3: CASSVGTAGGTQYF; DNA: TGTGCCAGCAGCGTAGGGACAGCGGGGGGTACGCAGTATTTT
size: -; D: TRBD1; J: TRBJ1-5; V: TRBV6-2/TRBV6-3; CDR3: CASSYPRGRGLGNQPQHF; DNA: TGTGCCAGCAGTTACCCACGGGGCAGGGGGCTTGGCAATCAGCCCCAGCATTTT
size: -; D: TRBD2; J: TRBJ2-3; V: TRBV7-2; CDR3: CASRGKGLAGGKPQDTQYF; DNA: TGTGCCAGCCGGGGTAAGGGACTAGCGGGAGGTAAACCTCAAGATACGCAGTATTTT
size: -; D: -; J: TRBJ1-4; V: TRBV18; CDR3: CASSRQGGEKLFF; DNA: TGTGCCAGCTCACGTCAGGGAGGCGAAAAACTGTTTTTT
size: -; D: TRBD2; J: TRBJ2-1; V: TRBV9; CDR3: CASSVGQRGAYNEQFF; DNA: TGTGCCAGCAGCGTAGGGCAGCGGGGTGCCTACAATGAGCAGTTCTTC
size: -; D: -; J: TRBJ2-2; V: TRBV7-2; CDR3: CASSSYSTGELFF; DNA: TGTGCCAGCAGCTCCTACTCCACCGGGGAGCTGTTTTTT
size: -; D: -; J: TRBJ1-5; V: TRBV19; CDR3: CASNGGGGKGSQPQHF; DNA: TGTGCCAGTAATGGAGGGGGGGGAAAAGGCAGTCAGCCCCAGCATTTT
size: -; D: -; J: TRBJ2-5; V: TRBV5-1; CDR3: CASSVGGTETQYF; DNA: TGCGCCAGCAGCGTCGGAGGAACAGAGACCCAGTACTTC
size: -; D: -; J: TRBJ1-2; V: TRBV4-3; CDR3: CASSQDDRGHYGYTF; DNA: TGCGCCAGCAGCCAAGACGACCGGGGTCACTATGGCTACACCTTC
size: once; D: -; J: TRBJ2-1; V: TRBV15; CDR3: CATSRDTGSYNEQFF; DNA: TGTGCCACCAGCAGAGATACGGGCTCCTACAATGAGCAGTTCTTC
size: once; D: -; J: TRBJ2-7; V: TRBV21-1; CDR3: CASSGQGVNEQYF; DNA: TGTGCCAGCAGCGGGCAGGGGGTCAACGAGCAGTACTTC
size: -; D: TRBD2; J: TRBJ2-1; V: TRBV4-1; CDR3: CASSQNGLAGGNEQFF; DNA: TGCGCCAGCAGCCAAAATGGACTAGCGGGGGGAAATGAGCAGTTCTTC
size: -; D: -; J: TRBJ2-7; V: TRBV5-1; CDR3: CASSGEVGYEQYF; DNA: TGCGCCAGCAGCGGCGAGGTGGGCTACGAGCAGTACTTC
size: -; D: TRBD1; J: TRBJ1-5; V: TRBV7-2; CDR3: CASSPQTGLSNQPQHF; DNA: TGTGCCAGCAGCCCCCAGACAGGGCTGAGCAATCAGCCCCAGCATTTT
size: -; D: -; J: TRBJ2-3; V: TRBV4-2; CDR3: CASSQARGDTQYF; DNA: TGTGCCAGCAGCCAAGCGAGAGGGGATACGCAGTATTTT
size: -; D: -; J: TRBJ2-7; V: TRBV5-4; CDR3: CASSPTSATSSYEQYF; DNA: TGTGCCAGCAGCCCGACTTCGGCTACGAGCTCCTACGAGCAGTACTTC
size: -; D: TRBD1; J: TRBJ2-2; V: TRBV5-1; CDR3: CASSLAGGRYTGELFF; DNA: TGCGCCAGCAGCTTGGCAGGGGGCAGGTACACCGGGGAGCTGTTTTTT
size: -; D: TRBD1; J: TRBJ1-4; V: TRBV9; CDR3: CASNPGGLTNEKLFF; DNA: TGTGCCAGCAACCCAGGGGGCCTGACTAATGAAAAACTGTTTTTT
size: -; D: TRBD1; J: TRBJ1-5; V: TRBV23-1; CDR3: CASSQSAAGDRGQDQPQHF; DNA: TGCGCCAGCAGTCAATCGGCGGCAGGGGACAGGGGACAGGATCAGCCCCAGCATTTT
size: -; D: TRBD2; J: TRBJ2-2; V: TRBV9; CDR3: CASTARVLAGANTGELFF; DNA: TGTGCCAGCACCGCCAGGGTCCTAGCGGGAGCGAACACCGGGGAGCTGTTTTTT
size: -; D: -; J: TRBJ1-2; V: TRBV7-2; CDR3: CASSLAQAGSNYGYTF; DNA: TGTGCCAGCAGCTTAGCGCAGGCGGGATCAAACTATGGCTACACCTTC
size: -; D: TRBD2; J: TRBJ2-2; V: TRBV19; CDR3: CASSIGLAGVELFF; DNA: TGTGCCAGTAGTATAGGCCTAGCGGGTGTGGAGCTGTTTTTT
size: -; D: TRBD2; J: TRBJ2-1; V: TRBV7-2; CDR3: CASSSQILAGSYNEQFF; DNA: TGTGCCAGCAGCTCTCAAATACTAGCGGGGTCCTACAATGAGCAGTTCTTC
size: -; D: TRBD2; J: TRBJ2-3; V: TRBV5-1; CDR3: CASSLAATSITDTQYF; DNA: TGCGCCAGCAGCTTGGCAGCGACTAGCATAACAGATACGCAGTATTTT
size: -; D: TRBD2; J: TRBJ2-1; V: TRBV25-1; CDR3: CASSAGGPGEQFF; DNA: TGTGCCAGCAGTGCGGGGGGGCCTGGGGAGCAGTTCTTC
size: once; D: TRBD1; J: TRBJ1-6; V: TRBV9; CDR3: CASSLQGQGLNSPLHF; DNA: TGTGCCAGCAGCCTCCAAGGACAGGGACTCAATTCACCCCTCCACTTT
size: -; D: TRBD2; J: TRBJ2-5; V: TRBV6-2/TRBV6-3; CDR3: CASSPRGGVGETQYF; DNA: TGTGCCAGCAGTCCCCGCGGGGGAGTGGGAGAGACCCAGTACTTC
size: -; D: TRBD2; J: TRBJ2-3; V: TRBV10-3; CDR3: CAISESRGTSGATDTQYF; DNA: TGTGCCATCAGTGAGTCGAGGGGGACTAGCGGGGCCACAGATACGCAGTATTTT
size: once; D: -; J: TRBJ2-1; V: TRBV28; CDR3: CASSPPSLTKYNEQFF; DNA: TGTGCCAGCAGTCCCCCTAGTCTGACTAAATACAATGAGCAGTTCTTC
size: -; D: -; J: TRBJ1-1; V: TRBV28; CDR3: CASVRDKLTEAFF; DNA: TGTGCCTCGGTACGCGACAAACTCACTGAAGCTTTCTTT
size: once; D: -; J: TRBJ2-3; V: TRBV2; CDR3: CASSEFIGGPIRDTQYF; DNA: TGTGCCAGCAGTGAATTTATAGGGGGACCAATTAGAGATACGCAGTATTTT
size: -; D: TRBD1; J: TRBJ2-7; V: TRBV4-3; CDR3: CASSQAWTGITYEQYF; DNA: TGCGCCAGCAGCCAAGCGTGGACAGGTATCACCTACGAGCAGTACTTC
size: -; D: -; J: TRBJ1-1; V: TRBV18; CDR3: CASTTDGATEAFF; DNA: TGTGCCAGCACCACTGACGGAGCCACTGAAGCTTTCTTT
size: -; D: -; J: TRBJ2-5; V: TRBV7-9; CDR3: CASSLSRQTQYF; DNA: TGTGCCAGCAGCTTGAGTCGACAAACCCAGTACTTC
size: -; D: -; J: TRBJ2-7; V: TRBV7-2; CDR3: CASSVNFEQYF; DNA: TGTGCCAGCAGCGTCAACTTCGAGCAGTACTTC
size: -; D: -; J: TRBJ2-2; V: TRBV9; CDR3: CASSPPAGGELFF; DNA: TGTGCCAGCAGCCCCCCCGCGGGCGGGGAGCTGTTTTTT
size: once; D: -; J: TRBJ1-1; V: TRBV6-5; CDR3: CASSRQGYTEAFF; DNA: TGTGCCAGCAGTCGTCAGGGGTACACTGAAGCTTTCTTT
size: -; D: -; J: TRBJ2-7; V: TRBV20-1; CDR3: CSASSQNFAAYEQYF; DNA: TGCAGTGCTAGTTCCCAGAACTTTGCGGCCTACGAGCAGTACTTC
size: once; D: -; J: TRBJ2-1; V: TRBV27; CDR3: CASSHQYGSTTSSEQFF; DNA: TGTGCCAGCAGTCACCAGTATGGAAGCACGACTTCTTCTGAGCAGTTCTTC
size: -; D: TRBD1; J: TRBJ1-1; V: TRBV19; CDR3: CATRDSLNTEAFF; DNA: TGTGCCACCCGGGACAGCCTAAACACTGAAGCTTTCTTT
size: -; D: -; J: TRBJ1-1; V: TRBV10-3; CDR3: CAISGGQSNTEAFF; DNA: TGTGCCATCAGTGGAGGACAGTCGAACACTGAAGCTTTCTTT
size: few; D: -; J: TRBJ1-2; V: TRBV5-1; CDR3: CASSSGGMGGYTF; DNA: TGCGCCAGCAGCAGCGGGGGCATGGGTGGCTACACCTTC
size: -; D: TRBD2; J: TRBJ2-3; V: TRBV4-2; CDR3: CASTRTSGGVADTQYF; DNA: TGTGCCAGCACGCGGACTAGCGGGGGTGTGGCAGATACGCAGTATTTT
size: -; D: TRBD1; J: TRBJ2-7; V: TRBV27; CDR3: CASSITPPWGQESYEQYF; DNA: TGTGCCAGCAGCATCACCCCTCCGTGGGGACAGGAGTCCTACGAGCAGTACTTC